The rows below give T cell receptor beta chains drawn from one sample of a study of blood T cell repertoires in COVID-19. Produced via immunoSEQ multiplex PCR; TCRdb's table is partial and in-frame only. Of some 150,000 clones listed, just over 85% are singletons. Sample: peripheral blood. These receptor sequences come from a man between 70 and 80 years old with acute or convalescent COVID-19. Each CDR3 is given with its conserved first and last residue. The D gene is left open where the match is weak. Clone size, where shown, is once, few, many, or a class for clones that have expanded.

V	size	J	D	DNA	CDR3
TRBV29-1	few	TRBJ2-1	-	TGCAGCGCCGTGGAGACTAGGAATGAGCAGTTCTTC	CSAVETRNEQFF
TRBV7-2	-	TRBJ2-3	TRBD2	TGTGCCAGCAGCTTTTGGCGGGAGAAATTAGATACGCAGTATTTT	CASSFWREKLDTQYF
TRBV7-2	few	TRBJ2-1	-	TGTGCCAGCAGCTTAGCCTACCTCAATGAGCAGTTCTTC	CASSLAYLNEQFF
TRBV5-3	-	TRBJ2-1	TRBD2	TGTGCCAGAAGCTTGGCGGGGCGGGAGGGCTACAATGAGCAGTTCTTC	CARSLAGREGYNEQFF
TRBV7-3	-	TRBJ2-7	TRBD2	TGTGCCAGCAGCTTCGGACTAGCGGGATCCTACGAGCAGTACTTC	CASSFGLAGSYEQYF
TRBV9	once	TRBJ2-7	TRBD2	TGTGCCAGCAGCGTAGATGGAATGGGACTAGCGGGTTACGAGCAGTACTTC	CASSVDGMGLAGYEQYF
TRBV5-1	-	TRBJ1-4	-	TGCGCCAGCAGCTTTGGCTTGGGGCAGCAGGAAAAACTGTTTTTT	CASSFGLGQQEKLFF
TRBV30	-	TRBJ1-3	-	TGTGCCTGGAGGCTGTGGGACTCTCCCGGAAACACCATATATTTT	CAWRLWDSPGNTIYF
TRBV27	-	TRBJ1-4	-	TGTGCCGCGGGGGCAACTAATGAAAAACTGTTTTTT	CAAGATNEKLFF
TRBV15	-	TRBJ1-2	TRBD1	TGTGCCACCAGCAGAGATTCAGGGGACAGACTCTATGGCTACACCTTC	CATSRDSGDRLYGYTF
TRBV29-1	-	TRBJ2-7	TRBD1	TGCAGCGTCAAGGGACAGGGGTCCTACGAGCAGTACTTC	CSVKGQGSYEQYF
TRBV4-1	-	TRBJ2-1	TRBD2	TGCGCCAGCAGCCCTAGCGGGAGCGGCGGCTCCTACAATGAGCAGTTCTTC	CASSPSGSGGSYNEQFF
TRBV28	-	TRBJ2-5	TRBD2	TGTGCCAGCAGTGCTAGCTCAGGACTAGCGGGAGAGTACCAAGAGACCCAGTACTTC	CASSASSGLAGEYQETQYF
TRBV5-5	few	TRBJ1-1	TRBD1	TGTGCCAGCAGCTGGATGACAGGGGACACATACACTGAAGCTTTCTTT	CASSWMTGDTYTEAFF
TRBV28	-	TRBJ2-2	TRBD2	TGTGCCAGCAGTCCCCTCGGACTAGCGACCGGGGAGCTGTTTTTT	CASSPLGLATGELFF
TRBV6-4	-	TRBJ2-1	-	TGTGCCAGCAGTGAGGTGGGAGGCTACAATGAGCAGTTCTTC	CASSEVGGYNEQFF